The 27 T cell receptor beta chains reported below all come from one sample, sequenced in a study of technical replicates of blood from several donors. Sequenced by immunoSEQ multiplex PCR; TCRdb stores in-frame clones only, minus some. The sample shows over 85,000 clones, 96% of them seen only once. Source material: T cells isolated from PBMCs. The receptors shown here come from a human donor in good health.

This chain uses TRBV4-2 with TRBJ2-2; no clear D gene. Looked up from germline, CDR1 is LGHNA and CDR2 is YNFKEQ. The CDR3 covers 14 residues. With 2 bases removed from V and 1 base from J, the gap between germline ends came to 5 bases. The CDR3 here is CASSQLMNTGELFF. The CDR3 DNA follows: TGTGCCAGCAGCCAACTAATGAACACCGGGGAGCTGTTTTTT.

This clone was detected once. V is TRBV29-1 and J is TRBJ1-2, with D possibly being TRBD1 (6 bases). V was pared by 3 bases and J by 5 bases, with 13 bases between. CDR1 is SQVTM and CDR2 is ANQGSEA in the germline V gene. This CDR3 is 13 amino acids long. CDR3 sequence (DNA): TGCAGCGTTGATGACAGGATAGAATATGGCTACACCTTC. It yields the protein CSVDDRIEYGYTF.

V is TRBV27 and J is TRBJ2-7, with D possibly TRBD2 on 5 matching bases. Germline lookup yields CDR1 MNHEY and CDR2 SMNVEV (reference sequence). V lost 2 bases and J lost 5, with 10 bases in between. The CDR3 is 13 residues long. The CDR3 DNA is TGTGCCAGCAGTTTACGGGGAACCAACGAGCAGTACTTC. Translating gives CASSLRGTNEQYF.

The chain recombines TRBV29-1 with TRBJ1-1; D is unresolved. From germline, CDR1 is SQVTM and CDR2 ANQGSEA. The CDR3 covers 13 residues. Deletions cut 6 bases from V and 1 base from J, with 12 bases between. CDR3 sequence (DNA): TGCAGCGTAGTATTTGGGCAGAACACTGAAGCTTTCTTT. Amino acids: CSVVFGQNTEAFF. Filled out from reference TRBV29-1 and TRBJ1-1, the complete variable domain reads SAVISQKPSRDICQRGTSLTIQCQVDSQVTMMFWYRQQPGQSLTLIATANQGSEATYESGFVIDKFPISRPNLTFSTLTVSNMSPEDSSIYLCSVVFGQNTEAFFGQGTRLTVV.

The chain recombines TRBV27 with TRBJ2-7; D not certain. The germline V gene has CDR1 MNHEY and CDR2 SMNVEV (reference sequence). CDR3 length: 13 residues. Trimming shortened V by 5 bases and J by 0 bases, and 8 bases separated the two germline ends. DNA of the CDR3: TGTGCCAGCAGTCCCCTAAGCTCCTACGAGCAGTACTTC. Residues: CASSPLSSYEQYF.

The chain recombines TRBV6-5 with TRBJ2-2; D is perhaps TRBD1 (6 bases). Germline V gives CDR1 MNHEY, CDR2 SVGAGI. This CDR3 is built from 16 residues. V lost 2 bases and J 3 bases, leaving 13 bases between the germline ends. The CDR3: CASSYNTGIDTGELFF. CDR3 DNA sequence: TGTGCCAGCAGTTACAATACAGGGATCGACACCGGGGAGCTGTTTTTT.

CDR3 nucleotide sequence: TGTGCCAGCAGCTCCCCTATGACAGGGAACACCGGGGAGCTGTTTTTT. Encoded protein: CASSSPMTGNTGELFF. This chain joins TRBV5-8 and TRBJ2-2, with a possible D match to TRBD1 (6 bases). The CDR3 is 16 amino acids. Looked up from germline, CDR1 is SGHTS and CDR2 is YDEGEE. Trimming removed 3 bases at V and 1 base at J, with 13 bases between. Filled out from reference TRBV5-8 and TRBJ2-2, the complete variable domain reads EAGVTQSPTHLIKTRGQQATLRCSPISGHTSVYWYQQALGLGLQFLLWYDEGEERNRGNFPPRFSGRQFPNYSSELNVNALELEDSALYLCASSSPMTGNTGELFFGEGSRLTVL.

This clone was recorded only once. The chain recombines TRBV27 with TRBJ2-7; possible D gene TRBD1, 5 bases. Germline V gene sequence: CDR1 MNHEY, CDR2 SMNVEV (reference sequence). V dropped 7 bases and J dropped 2 bases, with 27 bases sitting between them. This CDR3 has 18 amino acids. CDR3 nucleotide sequence: TGTGCCAGCACCTCCTACGGTCAGGGTATCCCTAGGCCCTACGAGCAGTACTTC. Protein sequence: CASTSYGQGIPRPYEQYF.

This clone has a single count. V is TRBV10-3 and J is TRBJ2-4; 7 nucleotides agree with TRBD1. Germline loops: CDR1 ENHRY, CDR2 SYGVKD. Trimming took 3 bases from V and 7 from J; bases not matched to a gene: 6. The CDR3 is 14 amino acids. Here the CDR3 reads CAISDIEDRNIQYF. The CDR3 DNA sequence: TGTGCCATCAGTGATATTGAGGACAGGAACATTCAGTACTTC.

CDR3 amino acids: CASSVAAGGRRGQFF. The CDR3 nucleotides are TGTGCCAGCAGCGTAGCTGCGGGAGGGCGCAGAGGGCAGTTCTTC. The V call is TRBV9, the J call TRBJ2-1, with 9 nucleotides matching TRBD2. Germline CDR1 is SGDLS and CDR2 is YYNGEE. Unmatched junction bases numbered 10, after V lost 0 bases and J lost 12 bases. The CDR3 consists of 15 residues.

The chain has TRBV5-6 and TRBJ1-3; 8 positions agree with TRBD1. The CDR3 consists of 15 residues. Trimming at V came to 4 bases and at J to 3 bases, leaving 6 bases not matched to a gene. Germline V lookup: CDR1 SGHDT, CDR2 YYEEEE. The CDR3 loop reads CASSRSGTGGNTIYF. CDR3 DNA: TGTGCCAGCAGCCGCTCCGGGACAGGTGGAAACACCATATATTTT.

The genes are TRBV15 and TRBJ1-4; 9 bases fit TRBD1. CDR1 LNHNV and CDR2 YYDKDF come from the germline V gene (reference sequence). The trim removed 1 base at V and 2 bases at J, leaving 2 bases unmatched. This CDR3 is built from 16 residues. The CDR3 spells CATSRGDRDTNEKLFF. CDR3 sequence (DNA): TGTGCCACCAGCAGAGGGGACAGGGATACTAATGAAAAACTGTTTTTT.

The rearrangement links TRBV6-1 to TRBJ1-2; 7 nucleotides align to TRBD1. The CDR3 length is 12 residues. Looked up from germline, CDR1 is MNHNS and CDR2 is SASEGT. J was trimmed by 6 bases and V by 3 bases; bases with no gene match: 1. CDR3 protein: CASSEGQHGYTF. CDR3 bases: TGTGCCAGCAGTGAGGGACAGCATGGCTACACCTTC.

The chain uses TRBV28 and TRBJ1-5; tentative D call: TRBD1 (5 bases). The CDR3 totals 18 residues. CDR1 is MDHEN and CDR2 is SYDVKM in the germline V gene. V dropped 4 bases and J dropped 7 bases, with 26 bases sitting between them. In DNA form, the CDR3 reads TGTGCCAGCAGTTCCCGACCCACAGGAGCCGCTTATTCCCAGCCCCAGCATTTT. It yields the protein CASSSRPTGAAYSQPQHF.

The chain uses TRBV9 and TRBJ2-5, with TRBD2 matching over 8 bases. V shed 2 bases, J shed 5 bases, and the junction held 8 bases outside the gene matches. The CDR3 is 15 residues long. CDR1 SGDLS and CDR2 YYNGEE come from the germline V gene. CDR3 bases: TGTGCCAGCAGCGTTAGCGGGGCGTACGAGGAGACCCAGTACTTC. Its protein is CASSVSGAYEETQYF. Drawing the rest from reference TRBV9 and TRBJ2-5, the complete variable domain is DSGVTQTPKHLITATGQRVTLRCSPRSGDLSVYWYQQSLDQGLQFLIQYYNGEERAKGNILERFSAQQFPDLHSELNLSSLELGDSALYFCASSVSGAYEETQYFGPGTRLLVL.

V usage is TRBV27 and J usage is TRBJ1-2; TRBD1 matches 7 bases. The J segment lost 3 bases and the V segment lost 6 bases, leaving 7 bases of the junction unmatched. Germline V gene sequence: CDR1 MNHEY, CDR2 SMNVEV (reference sequence). This CDR3 is built from 14 residues. The CDR3 reads CASSWAQGDYGYTF. CDR3 nucleotides: TGTGCCAGCAGCTGGGCCCAGGGGGACTATGGCTACACCTTC.

This rearrangement joins TRBV19 to TRBJ2-1; tentatively, D is TRBD2 (5 bases). Trimming took off 3 bases at V and 5 bases at J, with 17 bases between the two ends. CDR1 LNHDA and CDR2 SQIVND come from the germline V gene (reference sequence). This CDR3 region has 16 residues. CDR3 amino acids: CASSMMRGLLNNEQFF. In DNA, the CDR3 is TGTGCCAGTAGTATGATGAGAGGGCTCCTTAACAATGAGCAGTTCTTC.

This clone was recorded once. The J gene is TRBJ2-2, the V gene TRBV10-3, with a possible D match to TRBD1 (6 bases). CDR3 length equals 14 residues. V lost 4 bases and J lost 6, with 12 bases in between. CDR1 and CDR2 (germline): ENHRY, SYGVKD. The CDR3 here is CAISGYRDPGELFF. CDR3 DNA sequence: TGTGCCATCAGTGGTTACAGGGACCCCGGGGAGCTGTTTTTT.

The chain recombines TRBV11-3 with TRBJ1-5; D perhaps matches TRBD1 (5 bases). Germline assignment: CDR1 SGHNT and CDR2 YENEEA. The CDR3 has 16 amino acids. Trimming left V 2 bases short and J 0 bases short, with 11 bases between. In DNA form, the CDR3 reads TGTGCCAGCAGCTTATTAGGACATTTTAGCAATCAGCCCCAGCATTTT. This translates into CASSLLGHFSNQPQHF.

This clone is a singleton in its sample. The chain is built from TRBV19 and TRBJ2-1; D gene uncertain. V was shortened by 3 bases and J by 5 bases, with 8 bases between the two germline ends. There are 13 residues in the CDR3. In germline, CDR1 is LNHDA, CDR2 SQIVND (reference sequence). CDR3 loop: CASSIGVNNEQFF. The CDR3 DNA sequence: TGTGCCAGTAGTATCGGAGTGAACAATGAGCAGTTCTTC. Using reference TRBV19 and TRBJ2-1 for the parts outside the CDR3, the full variable domain is DGGITQSPKYLFRKEGQNVTLSCEQNLNHDAMYWYRQDPGQGLRLIYYSQIVNDFQKGDIAEGYSVSREKKESFPLTVTSAQKNPTAFYLCASSIGVNNEQFFGPGTRLTVL.

Remarks on this clone: Sequence at one end of the junction differs from germline and may be a read error. J is TRBJ2-1 and V is TRBV7-7, with D possibly being TRBD1 (5 bases). The CDR3 loop spans 11 amino acids. The germline V gene encodes CDR1 SSHAT and CDR2 FNYEAQ (reference sequence). The CDR3 spells CASSLAPVRVF. The CDR3 DNA reads as TGTGCCAGCAGCTTGGCCCCGGTCAGGGTCTTC.

This clone was recorded at least ten times. The chain is built from TRBV14 and TRBJ1-3; D is uncertain. The V end lost 3 bases, the J end lost 0 bases, and 15 bases lay between the germline ends. Germline V CDR1 and CDR2: SGHDN, FVKESK. The CDR3 sequence is 17 residues long. CDR3 in amino acids: CASSHPWGVNSGNTIYF. The DNA of the CDR3 is TGTGCCAGCAGCCACCCCTGGGGAGTCAACTCTGGAAACACCATATATTTT.

This sequence joins TRBV6-5 and TRBJ1-2; D ambiguous. Between the trimmed V and J ends, which lost 0 bases and 3 bases, there was a span of 11 bases. CDR3 size: 15 residues. The germline V gene encodes CDR1 MNHEY and CDR2 SVGAGI. The CDR3 loop is CASSYSPGEHYGYTF. CDR3 bases: TGTGCCAGCAGTTACTCGCCCGGGGAGCACTATGGCTACACCTTC.

V is TRBV5-5 and J is TRBJ1-1; D unclear. Trimming pared 7 bases from V and 0 bases from J, leaving 16 bases between. CDR1 is SGHKS, CDR2 YYEKEE, per germline (reference sequence). The CDR3 is 15 amino acids. The CDR3 is CASAPETHLNTEAFF. The CDR3 DNA reads as TGTGCCAGCGCCCCTGAGACTCACCTGAACACTGAAGCTTTCTTT.

The gene calls are TRBV7-9 and TRBJ1-4, with D tentatively TRBD1 (5 bases). The V end lost 4 bases, the J end lost 8 bases, and 14 bases lay between the germline ends. This CDR3 contains 14 residues. The germline gives CDR1 SEHNR, CDR2 FQNEAQ (reference sequence). The CDR3 is CASSSKDTVEKLFF. CDR3 in DNA: TGTGCCAGCAGCTCCAAGGACACGGTGGAAAAACTGTTTTTT.

The chain has TRBV28 and TRBJ2-5, with a possible D match to TRBD2 (8 bases). Germline V gene lookup returns CDR1 MDHEN and CDR2 SYDVKM. The length of the CDR3 is 14 residues. V lost 7 bases, J lost 4 bases, and 16 bases lay in between. Here the CDR3 reads CASTPGGGRETQYF. CDR3 nucleotide sequence: TGTGCCAGCACCCCGGGAGGGGGCCGAGAGACCCAGTACTTC. The full variable domain, rest sourced from reference TRBV28 and TRBJ2-5, is DVKVTQSSRYLVKRTGEKVFLECVQDMDHENMFWYRQDPGLGLRLIYFSYDVKMKEKGDIPEGYSVSREKKERFSLILESASTNQTSMYLCASTPGGGRETQYFGPGTRLLVL.

The rearrangement links TRBV19 to TRBJ2-2; possibly TRBD2 for D (5 bases). The CDR3 covers 15 residues. Germline V lookup: CDR1 LNHDA, CDR2 SQIVND (reference sequence). V was pared by 3 bases and J by 3 bases, with 11 bases between. CDR3 coding DNA: TGTGCCAGTAGTATGAGGGTGTTGGACACCGGGGAGCTGTTTTTT. This sequence encodes CASSMRVLDTGELFF. The variable domain in full, completed from reference TRBV19 and TRBJ2-2, reads DGGITQSPKYLFRKEGQNVTLSCEQNLNHDAMYWYRQDPGQGLRLIYYSQIVNDFQKGDIAEGYSVSREKKESFPLTVTSAQKNPTAFYLCASSMRVLDTGELFFGEGSRLTVL.